This TCR beta chain was identified during a study of control samples from healthy donors and cancer patients. Assay used: immunoSEQ multiplex PCR; TCRdb lists only in-frame clones, some missing. In the table there are 200,000 or so clones, about 89% of which are singletons. The CDR3 loop spans 14 amino acids. Trimming left V 2 bases short and J 2 bases short, with 6 bases between. Germline V CDR1 and CDR2: SGHDN, FVKESK. The clonotype originates from a man aged 25-45 years in good health. Sample: blood. V is TRBV14 and J is TRBJ2-2, with D hard to call. The CDR3 region has the DNA TGTGCCAGCAGCCAACATCGAAACACCGGGGAGCTGTTTTTT. Residues: CASSQHRNTGELFF.